The subject of this entry is one TCR beta chain. Other DNA sequences of this sample code for an identical CDR3. This sample was taken from a study of blood T cell repertoires in COVID-19. Study-level background: Some COVID-19 samples were acute and others convalescent; all came from the United States, Italy and Spain. Sources were T cells, B-cell-depleted T cells, or PBMCs; the material itself was cDNA or gDNA.

Trimming took 2 bases from V and 1 from J; bases not matched to a gene: 3. The CDR3 sequence is 14 residues long. Per the germline V gene, CDR1 is GTSNPN and CDR2 is SVGIG (reference sequence). Original processing methods: Amplification with reference gene primers provided the estimates of nucleated cell counts. Using immunoSEQ multiplex PCR, the repertoire was profiled, and TCRdb retains in-frame clones only, with some absent. V and J calls and clone size are as listed in that table; D and trimming were resolved from the DNA. The sample contains some 70,000 clones, 80% to 90% of which appear only once.

The TCR sequence derives from a man in his forties or fifties with active COVID-19. V gene TRBV30 combines with J gene TRBJ2-7; 9 nucleotides agree with TRBD1. The sequenced material came from peripheral blood. CDR3 in DNA: TGTGCCTGGAGTACCGGGACAGGGTCCTACGAGCAGTACTTC. Its protein product is CAWSTGTGSYEQYF.